What follows are 5 T cell receptor beta chains derived from one specimen sequenced in a study of long-term antiretroviral therapy in people with HIV. The authors ran the immunoSEQ assay, v3.0, at survey level. Sequencing was performed with immunoSEQ multiplex PCR; in TCRdb, only in-frame clones are kept and a portion is missing. The sample gives about 20,000 clones, approximately 81% of which show up once; 9.5% to 12% is in the top ten. Sample: unsorted PBMCs, taken around 2.5 years after starting antiretroviral therapy. The receptors stem from a man aged 40-55 years with HIV.

The rearrangement joins TRBV4-1 to TRBJ1-3, with 7 bases fitting TRBD1. V lost 5 bases, J lost 4 bases, and 8 bases stayed unmatched. This CDR3 is 15 amino acids long. Per germline, CDR1 MGHRA and CDR2 YSYEKL. The CDR3 loop reads CASSVKQGYGNTIYF. The CDR3 DNA is TGCGCCAGCAGCGTGAAACAGGGGTACGGAAACACCATATATTTT.

The chain combines TRBV18 with TRBJ1-5; 10 nucleotides align to TRBD1. Germline V lookup: CDR1 KGHSH, CDR2 LQKENI. J lost 4 bases, V lost 4 bases, and 4 bases had no gene match. This CDR3 comprises 15 residues. CDR3 nucleotide sequence: TGTGCCAGCTCACGACAGGGGGCCCTGAATCAGCCCCAGCATTTT. Protein sequence: CASSRQGALNQPQHF.

This chain uses TRBV5-6 with TRBJ2-3, with D maybe TRBD1 (5 bases). Germline V lookup: CDR1 SGHDT, CDR2 YYEEEE. The CDR3 is made up of 15 amino acids. Trimming cost V 4 bases and J 3 bases, with 15 bases left between them. CDR3 protein: CASSRVDSSTDTQYF. CDR3 coding DNA: TGTGCCAGCAGCCGTGTCGACAGCTCGACAGATACGCAGTATTTT. The full variable domain, with the rest looked up from reference TRBV5-6 and TRBJ2-3, is DAGVTQSPTHLIKTRGQQVTLRCSPKSGHDTVSWYQQALGQGPQFIFQYYEEEERQRGNFPDRFSGHQFPNYSSELNVNALLLGDSALYLCASSRVDSSTDTQYFGPGTRLTVL.

V gene TRBV9 combines with J gene TRBJ2-2; 9 bases agree with TRBD2. The CDR3 runs 16 residues. Unmatched junction bases numbered 6, after V lost 4 bases and J lost 2 bases. Germline V gene lookup returns CDR1 SGDLS and CDR2 YYNGEE. In DNA, the CDR3 is TGTGCCAGCAGCCCCCGACTAGCGGTTAACACCGGGGAGCTGTTTTTT. Protein sequence: CASSPRLAVNTGELFF.

The V call is TRBV28, the J call TRBJ2-6, with 14 bases lining up with TRBD2. Germline-derived CDR1 and CDR2 are MDHEN and SYDVKM. J gave up 3 bases and V 7 bases, and 8 bases lay outside the gene matches. The length of the CDR3 is 18 residues. The DNA of the CDR3 is TGTGCCAGCATCTCTCAGACTAGCGGGAGGGATGGGGCCAACGTCCTGACTTTC. Protein sequence: CASISQTSGRDGANVLTF.